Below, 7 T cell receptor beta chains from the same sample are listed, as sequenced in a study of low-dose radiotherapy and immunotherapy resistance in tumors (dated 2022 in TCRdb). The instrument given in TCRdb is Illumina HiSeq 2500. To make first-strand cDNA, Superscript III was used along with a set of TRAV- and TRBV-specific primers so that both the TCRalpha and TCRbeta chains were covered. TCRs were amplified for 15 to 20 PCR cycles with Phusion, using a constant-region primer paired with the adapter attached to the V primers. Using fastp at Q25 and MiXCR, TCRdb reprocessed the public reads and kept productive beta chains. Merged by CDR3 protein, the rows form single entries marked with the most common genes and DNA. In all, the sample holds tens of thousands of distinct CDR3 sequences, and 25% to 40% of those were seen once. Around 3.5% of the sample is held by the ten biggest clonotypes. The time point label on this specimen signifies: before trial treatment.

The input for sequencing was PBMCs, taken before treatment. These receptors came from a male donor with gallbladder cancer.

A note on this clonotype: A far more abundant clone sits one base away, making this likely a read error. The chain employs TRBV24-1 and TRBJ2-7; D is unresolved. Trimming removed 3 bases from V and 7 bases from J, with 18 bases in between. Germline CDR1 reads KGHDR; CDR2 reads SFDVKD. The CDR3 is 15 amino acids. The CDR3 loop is CATSDRAISYNEQYF. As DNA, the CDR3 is TGTGCCACCAGTGATAGAGCGATTTCCTACAATGAGCAGTACTTC.

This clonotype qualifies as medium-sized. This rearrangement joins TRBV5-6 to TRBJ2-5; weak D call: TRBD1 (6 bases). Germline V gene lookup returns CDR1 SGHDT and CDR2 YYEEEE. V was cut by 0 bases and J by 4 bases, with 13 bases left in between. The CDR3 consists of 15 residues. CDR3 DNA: TGTGCCAGCAGCTTGGAACAGGGTACCCGAGAGACCCAGTACTTC. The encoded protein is CASSLEQGTRETQYF. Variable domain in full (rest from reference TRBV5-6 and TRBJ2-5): DAGVTQSPTHLIKTRGQQVTLRCSPKSGHDTVSWYQQALGQGPQFIFQYYEEEERQRGNFPDRFSGHQFPNYSSELNVNALLLGDSALYLCASSLEQGTRETQYFGPGTRLLVL.

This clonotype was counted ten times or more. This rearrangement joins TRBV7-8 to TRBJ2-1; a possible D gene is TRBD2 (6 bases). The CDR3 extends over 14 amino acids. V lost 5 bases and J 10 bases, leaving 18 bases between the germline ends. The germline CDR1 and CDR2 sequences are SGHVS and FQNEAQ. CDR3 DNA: TGTGCCAGCAGCCTCGGGAGTCCTCCGGGGGAGCAGTTCTTC. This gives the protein CASSLGSPPGEQFF.

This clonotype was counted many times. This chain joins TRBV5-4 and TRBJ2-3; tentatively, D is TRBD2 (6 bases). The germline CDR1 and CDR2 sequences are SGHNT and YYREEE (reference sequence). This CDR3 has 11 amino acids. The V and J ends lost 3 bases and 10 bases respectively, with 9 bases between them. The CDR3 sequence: CASSSGRPQYF. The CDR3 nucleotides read TGTGCCAGCAGCTCCGGGAGACCGCAGTATTTT.

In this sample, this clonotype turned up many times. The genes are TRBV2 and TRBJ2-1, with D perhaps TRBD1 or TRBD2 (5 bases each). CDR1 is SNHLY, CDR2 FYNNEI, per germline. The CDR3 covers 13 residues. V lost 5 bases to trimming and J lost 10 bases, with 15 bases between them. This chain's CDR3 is CASSPVGAGEQFF. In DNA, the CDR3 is TGTGCCAGCAGTCCGGTCGGGGCGGGCGAGCAGTTCTTC. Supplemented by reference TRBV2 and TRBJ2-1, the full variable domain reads EPEVTQTPSHQVTQMGQEVILRCVPISNHLYFYWYRQILGQKVEFLVSFYNNEISEKSEIFDDQFSVERPDGSNFTLKIRSTKLEDSAMYFCASSPVGAGEQFFGPGTRLTVL.

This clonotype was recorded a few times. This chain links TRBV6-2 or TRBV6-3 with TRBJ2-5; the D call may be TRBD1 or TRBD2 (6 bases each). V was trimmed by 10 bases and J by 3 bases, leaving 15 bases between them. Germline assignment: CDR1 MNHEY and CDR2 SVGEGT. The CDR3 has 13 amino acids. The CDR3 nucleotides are TGTGCCACAGGGGACTTTATGGAAGAGACCCAGTACTTC. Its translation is CATGDFMEETQYF.

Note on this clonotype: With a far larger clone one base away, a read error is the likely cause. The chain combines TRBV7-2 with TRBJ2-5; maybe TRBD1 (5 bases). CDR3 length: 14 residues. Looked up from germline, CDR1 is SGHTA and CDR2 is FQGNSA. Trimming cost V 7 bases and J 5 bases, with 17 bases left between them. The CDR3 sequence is CASTPDKGMETQYF. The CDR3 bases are TGTGCCAGCACCCCGGACAAGGGCATGGAGACCCAGTACTTC.